Shown below are 20 T cell receptor beta chains from a single sample sequenced in a study of yellow fever vaccine responses in identical twins. One entry per CDR3 protein, called by TCRdb with MiXCR from the RT-PCR reads. This sample has approximately 10,000 distinct CDR3 sequences; over 80% occur once, and the top ten carry under 2.5%. This specimen was T cells from blood (PBMCs), unsorted or a sorted subset (not recorded which), taken before or after yellow fever vaccination (not recorded which). These receptors originate from a woman between 18 and 30 years old who received the yellow fever vaccine.

The J gene is TRBJ1-1, the V gene TRBV11-1; D is uncertain. The germline gives CDR1 SGHAT, CDR2 FQDESV (reference sequence). V was cut by 1 base and J by 1 base, with 16 bases left in between. The CDR3 is 17 residues long. Here the CDR3 DNA reads TGTGCCAGCAGCTTAGTAGGCAGGATAGCGGGGAACACTGAAGCTTTCTTT. This encodes CASSLVGRIAGNTEAFF.

This chain joins TRBV4-1 and TRBJ2-1; possible D gene TRBD2, 6 bases. Deletions cut 0 bases from V and 8 bases from J, with 14 bases between. Germline V gene lookup returns CDR1 MGHRA and CDR2 YSYEKL. The CDR3 totals 15 residues. The CDR3 nucleotides are TGCGCCAGCAGCCAAGAAGGAGGAACTAGCTATGAGCAGTTCTTC. This encodes CASSQEGGTSYEQFF.

The gene calls are TRBV29-1 and TRBJ2-2, with 9 bases aligning to TRBD2. The CDR3 loop spans 14 amino acids. The J segment lost 7 bases and the V segment lost 4 bases, leaving 7 bases of the junction unmatched. Germline CDR1 is SQVTM and CDR2 is ANQGSEA. CDR3 sequence reads: CSVGLAVGGGELFF. In nucleotides, the CDR3 is TGCAGCGTTGGACTAGCGGTCGGAGGCGGGGAGCTGTTTTTT.

This chain links TRBV10-3 with TRBJ2-7; 8 bases align to TRBD2. Germline loops: CDR1 ENHRY, CDR2 SYGVKD. With V trimmed by 3 bases and J by 6 bases, 4 bases remained unmatched. This CDR3 spans 13 amino acids. CDR3 DNA: TGTGCCATCAGTGATGGCGGGGGGACCGAGCAGTACGTC. It is translated as CAISDGGGTEQYV.

V and J are TRBV7-3 and TRBJ2-4; tentatively, D is TRBD1 or TRBD2 (7 bases each). Germline values: CDR1 SGHTA, CDR2 FQGTGA. V was pared by 5 bases and J by 0 bases, with 17 bases between. The CDR3 runs 17 residues. CDR3 nucleotides: TGTGCCAGCAGCCCAGGGGGACTACAACTAGCCAAAAACATTCAGTACTTC. It specifies CASSPGGLQLAKNIQYF.

The chain has TRBV29-1 and TRBJ2-1; D not certain. This CDR3 is built from 12 residues. The germline V and J ends were trimmed by 4 bases and 6 bases, with 10 bases remaining between them. Germline lookup yields CDR1 SQVTM and CDR2 ANQGSEA. CDR3 protein: CSVAVGTNEQFF. The CDR3 nucleotides are TGCAGCGTTGCGGTGGGAACCAATGAGCAGTTCTTC.

This clonotype was seen a single time. The rearrangement uses TRBV12-3 or TRBV12-4 and TRBJ1-5; TRBD1 agrees at 7 bases. The CDR3 spans 15 residues. The junction had 4 bases not matched to a gene; V was cut back by 5 bases and J by 0 bases. This chain's CDR3 is CASSRQGYSNQPQHF. DNA for the CDR3: TGTGCCAGCAGTCGACAGGGCTATAGCAATCAGCCCCAGCATTTT.

V and J are TRBV13 and TRBJ2-7; 7 bases align to TRBD1. The J segment lost 1 base and the V segment lost 7 bases, leaving 4 bases of the junction unmatched. Germline V gene data show CDR1 as PRHDT and CDR2 as FYEKMQ (reference sequence). The CDR3 is made up of 13 amino acids. This CDR3 reads CASTRDSSYEQYF. In nucleotides, the CDR3 is TGTGCCAGCACTAGGGACAGTTCCTACGAGCAGTACTTC.

V and J are TRBV29-1 and TRBJ1-1, with D possibly being TRBD1 (5 bases). The CDR3 sequence is 10 residues long. Between the trimmed V and J ends, which lost 4 bases and 11 bases, there was a span of 11 bases. The germline CDR1 and CDR2 sequences are SQVTM and ANQGSEA. The CDR3 nucleotides read TGCAGCGTTGTACGGGGCGCGGCTTTCTTT. Residues: CSVVRGAAFF.

The chain uses TRBV12-3 or TRBV12-4 and TRBJ2-1; either TRBD1 or TRBD2 may fit D (6 bases each). The CDR3 totals 15 residues. Between the trimmed V and J ends, which lost 6 bases and 3 bases, there was a span of 15 bases. The CDR3 nucleotides read TGTGCCAGCAGCATAGGTGAGGGGGGCTACAATGAGCAGTTCTTC. It yields the protein CASSIGEGGYNEQFF.

The rearrangement joins TRBV11-2 to TRBJ2-1; no definite D call. Trimming shortened V by 1 base and J by 3 bases, and 13 bases separated the two germline ends. CDR3 length: 16 residues. The germline V gene encodes CDR1 SGHAT and CDR2 FQNNGV. CDR3 amino acids: CASSLGVTELYNEQFF. DNA of the CDR3: TGTGCCAGCAGCTTAGGGGTGACTGAGCTCTACAATGAGCAGTTCTTC.

The table lists this clonotype with a few counts. The chain combines TRBV29-1 with TRBJ2-2; D gene ambiguous. The CDR3 loop spans 11 amino acids. Between the trimmed V and J ends, which lost 5 bases and 7 bases, there was a span of 8 bases. Germline assignment: CDR1 SQVTM and CDR2 ANQGSEA. The CDR3 sequence: CSVMGSGELFF. The CDR3 region has the DNA TGCAGCGTTATGGGAAGCGGGGAGCTGTTTTTT.

The chain is built from TRBV12-3 or TRBV12-4 and TRBJ2-7; 7 nucleotides align to TRBD2. The V gene end was trimmed by 5 bases and the J gene end by 6 bases; junction bases not matched to a gene: 1. CDR3 size: 11 residues. CDR3: CASSPGGEQYF. DNA for the CDR3: TGTGCCAGCAGTCCGGGGGGCGAGCAGTACTTC.

The rearrangement uses TRBV29-1 and TRBJ2-1, with a possible D match to TRBD2 (7 bases). V was pared by 6 bases and J by 0 bases, with 12 bases between. This CDR3 has 14 amino acids. Per germline, CDR1 SQVTM and CDR2 ANQGSEA. In DNA form, the CDR3 reads TGCAGCGTGGGGGGGCGCGGCTCCTACAATGAGCAGTTCTTC. This sequence encodes CSVGGRGSYNEQFF.

This clonotype came up once. The chain has TRBV20-1 and TRBJ2-7, with 8 bases identical to TRBD2. V lost 0 bases to trimming and J lost 0 bases; unmatched junction nucleotides: 7. From germline, CDR1 is DFQATT and CDR2 SNEGSKA (reference sequence). CDR3 length: 16 residues. CDR3 nucleotides: TGCAGTGCTAGAGATTATGGTAGCGGGATCTCCTACGAGCAGTACGTC. This sequence encodes CSARDYGSGISYEQYV.

The chain recombines TRBV6-1 with TRBJ1-5; TRBD1 is a possible D gene (5 bases). The CDR3 loop spans 16 amino acids. V was pared by 5 bases and J by 4 bases, with 18 bases between. Germline CDR1 and CDR2: MNHNS and SASEGT. CDR3 coding DNA: TGTGCCAGCAGTCAGTCTCCGGGACGGAGAAATCAGCCCCAGCATTTT. This translates into CASSQSPGRRNQPQHF.

The V gene is TRBV7-6, the J gene TRBJ2-5; D not resolved. Looked up from germline, CDR1 is SGHVS and CDR2 is FNYEAQ. The CDR3 contains 11 residues. The V end lost 2 bases, the J end lost 5 bases, and 3 bases lay between the germline ends. The CDR3 nucleotides read TGTGCCAGCAGCTTAATGGAGACCCAGTACTTC. Amino acids: CASSLMETQYF.

This chain joins TRBV20-1 and TRBJ2-7; D unresolved. Germline CDR1 and CDR2: DFQATT and SNEGSKA (reference sequence). The CDR3 extends over 13 amino acids. V was trimmed by 3 bases and J by 1 base, leaving 10 bases between them. CDR3 sequence (DNA): TGCAGTGCTAGTTCTGGACCTTCCTACGAGCAGTACGTC. Residues: CSASSGPSYEQYV.

The chain joins TRBV11-3 to TRBJ1-1; no clear D. The CDR3 runs to 13 residues. Deletions cut 5 bases from V and 3 bases from J, with 10 bases between. Germline V CDR1 and CDR2: SGHNT, YENEEA. CDR3 in amino acids: CASSRSTDTEAFF. DNA of the CDR3: TGTGCCAGCAGCCGATCTACGGACACTGAAGCTTTCTTT. The entire variable domain, with the rest obtained from reference TRBV11-3 and TRBJ1-1, is as follows: EAGVVQSPRYKIIEKKQPVAFWCNPISGHNTLYWYLQNLGQGPELLIRYENEEAVDDSQLPKDRFSAERLKGVDSTLKIQPAELGDSAVYLCASSRSTDTEAFFGQGTRLTVV.

The chain links TRBV13 to TRBJ2-7; a possible D gene is TRBD1 (5 bases). Germline CDR1 PRHDT, CDR2 FYEKMQ (reference sequence). The CDR3 totals 13 residues. V was pared by 0 bases and J by 5 bases, with 8 bases between. CDR3 bases: TGTGCCAGCAGCTTAGGACAGGCCCACGAGCAGTACTTC. Translating gives CASSLGQAHEQYF.